This TCR beta chain was profiled in a study of blood T cell repertoires in COVID-19 (dated by TCRdb to 2020 to 2022). About the study as a whole: Samples covering the acute and convalescent phases of COVID-19 were provided by collaborators in the United States, Italy and Spain. The material from the prospective study consisted of cDNA or gDNA derived from T cells, B-cell-depleted T cells, or PBMCs. Deeply sampled blood TCRbeta repertoires from subjects exposed to, actively infected with, or recovered from COVID-19 were included in the dataset. A freely available public database, intended as a resource for researchers studying the immune response to SARS-CoV-2, is where the repertoires were released. The samples were drawn from two sources: the first 160 participants of the ongoing ImmuneRACE study, and 1,200 or so subjects contributed by 6 global collaborators. Nearly every sample came with metadata listing a de-identified subject ID, COVID-19 status, age in years and sex. HLA class I and class II types, where available, came from metadata supplied by the sample provider rather than from assay-based typing.

With respect to this clone: Its antigen is unknown. Per-base quality was not reported, and no clone a single base away is much larger than it.

TCRbeta CDR3 regions were amplified from genomic DNA using the immunoSEQ Assay, a bias-controlled multiplex PCR. The study's own analysis went as follows. The number of nucleated cells in each sample was estimated by amplification of reference gene primers within the assay. Sequence reads were collapsed and filtered to measure the absolute abundance of every unique TCRbeta CDR3 rearrangement. For each sample, productive Simpson clonality was calculated by taking the square root of Simpson's diversity index across productive rearrangements. TCRdb limited this immuneACCESS table to in-frame rearrangements with V and J called. A share of clones is missing; checked studies link under half to unresolved V genes, and the rest is unexplained. The V and J calls and the clone size are those of that table, but D and trimming were determined from the DNA. This sample has roughly 220,000 clones in its table, and about 86% of those were observed once. Approximately 1.3% of the sample is held by the ten biggest clonotypes.

Participants in the prospective study were aged 18 to 89 years, lived in under 30 United States geographic areas, and enrolled through a virtual design. In the prospective study, participants were assigned to cohorts based on the clinical history participants reported in a screening survey and a study questionnaire. Each participant in the prospective study had whole blood, serum and a nasopharyngeal or oropharyngeal swab collected by mobile phlebotomists. Participants in the prospective study had the option to provide additional blood draws and questionnaires over a 2-month period. Prospective study blood samples were shipped either frozen or at room temperature before DNA extraction. CDR1 and CDR2 are read off the germline V gene as SGHTA and FQGNSA. Including the terminal cysteine and phenylalanine, the CDR3 comprises 16 residues. Left in the record is the CDR3 DNA by itself, 48 bases read in frame from the first base. Relative to germline, V is missing 4 bases and J is missing 7 bases, with 10 bases of the junction outside any gene match.

What the research found in general, with its limitations: The quantity of clinical and demographic metadata differed by source and by participant and was supplied without curation.

The source material was PBMCs or T cells enriched from blood (not recorded which). The sequence is built from TRBV7-2 and TRBJ2-1; 10 central nucleotides agree with TRBD1. This clonotype was sampled from a woman in her thirties or forties with acute COVID-19. The base sequence is TGTGCCAGCAGCTCAGACCGGGACAGGGGCGGTAATGAGCAGTTCTTC. It specifies CASSSDRDRGGNEQFF.